A selection of T cell receptor beta chains follows, all from one sample in a study of early T cells in non-severe SARS-CoV-2 infection. TCRdb itself ran the 5' RACE reads through MiXCR, one entry per CDR3 protein. This table holds around 71,000 distinct CDR3 sequences, approximately 11% found once. The material was whole blood, obtained at baseline. The receptor set was obtained from an adult who was a healthcare worker with PCR-confirmed SARS-CoV-2 infection or an uninfected control (not recorded which). Both conserved end residues are part of each CDR3. The D gene is left open where the match is weak. Clone size is stated in some rows and not others, as once, few, many or a class when expanded.

few	NA	TRBV28	TRBJ2-1	TGTGCCAGCAGGGGACCTGGGGGTTACAATGAGCAGTTCTTC	CASRGPGGYNEQFF
few	NA	TRBV7-9	TRBJ1-2	TGTGCCAGCAGCCTACATACTGATTATGGCTACACCTTC	CASSLHTDYGYTF
NA	NA	TRBV14	TRBJ1-4	TGTGCCAGCATCTCCGCGCCAAGACCAACTAATGAAAAACTGTTTTTT	CASISAPRPTNEKLFF
few	NA	TRBV7-2	TRBJ2-1	TGTGCCAGCAGCTTTACTTGGTCCGAGCAGTTCTTC	CASSFTWSEQFF
NA	NA	TRBV5-4	TRBJ2-3	TGTGCCAGCAGCGCCGAGCGGCGCACAGATACGCAGTATTTT	CASSAERRTDTQYF
few	NA	TRBV29-1	TRBJ2-1	TGCAGCGTTGTTTTGGCGGCCGGCTGGAATGAGCAGTTCTTC	CSVVLAAGWNEQFF
few	NA	TRBV5-1	TRBJ2-7	TGCGCCACCGCTAGTGAGCCCACCTACGAGCAGTACTTC	CATASEPTYEQYF
few	NA	TRBV11-3	TRBJ2-5	TGTGCCAGCAGCACCGGGGCTCAAGAGACCCAGTACTTC	CASSTGAQETQYF
many	TRBD2	TRBV12-3/TRBV12-4	TRBJ2-2	TGTGCCAGCAGTTTTCATAGGCTAGCGGGAGGAGCCACCGGGGAGCTGTTTTTT	CASSFHRLAGGATGELFF
many	NA	TRBV12-3/TRBV12-4	TRBJ2-2	TGTGCCAGCAGTACTAGGGGTACCGGGGAGCTGTTTTTT	CASSTRGTGELFF
many	TRBD1	TRBV28	TRBJ2-5	TGTGCCAGCAGTTTCGGGACAGGGGTAGAGACCCAGTACTTC	CASSFGTGVETQYF
many	TRBD2	TRBV20-1	TRBJ2-3	TGCAGTGCTAGAGGGGTTAGCGGGAGTATCCATACGCAGTATTTT	CSARGVSGSIHTQYF
many	NA	TRBV6-6	TRBJ2-7	TGTGCCAGCAGTTATAGACTCCCCTACGAGCAGTACTTC	CASSYRLPYEQYF
many	TRBD1	TRBV6-1	TRBJ1-1	TGTGCCAGCAGTGGGGACAGGGCGAACACTGAAGCTTTCTTT	CASSGDRANTEAFF
few	NA	TRBV12-3/TRBV12-4	TRBJ2-7	TGTGCCAGCAGTCGGCAGGGAGTGTCCTACGAGCAGTACTTC	CASSRQGVSYEQYF
many	NA	TRBV7-2	TRBJ2-3	TGTGCCAGCAGTACCCCCCCAGATACGCAGTATTTT	CASSTPPDTQYF
NA	TRBD2	TRBV7-2	TRBJ2-1	TGTGCCAGCAGCTTTACCGGGACTAGCCTTGAGCAGTTCTTC	CASSFTGTSLEQFF
many	NA	TRBV18	TRBJ1-5	TGTGCCAGCTCACCAGATAGCAATCAGCCCCAGCATTTT	CASSPDSNQPQHF
many	NA	TRBV7-3	TRBJ2-5	TGTGCCAGCAGCAAGGGGGTTTCTGGGGAGACCCAGTACTTC	CASSKGVSGETQYF
few	TRBD1	TRBV27	TRBJ1-3	TGTGCCAGCAGTTTAAGAGGGGGCTGGTCTGGAAACACCATATATTTT	CASSLRGGWSGNTIYF
many	NA	TRBV6-1	TRBJ2-7	TGTGCCAGCATCCCGAACAGGGTAGCCTACGAGCAGTACTTC	CASIPNRVAYEQYF
many	NA	TRBV20-1	TRBJ1-3	TGCAGTGCTAGACAGGGGAGCTCTGGAAACACCATATATTTT	CSARQGSSGNTIYF
many	TRBD2	TRBV11-2	TRBJ2-1	TGTGCCAGCAGCTTAGAGAGACTAGCGCTTGAGCAGTTCTTC	CASSLERLALEQFF
many	NA	TRBV6-5	TRBJ2-6	TGTGCCAGCAGTTACGGCCTGTCTGGGGCCAACGTCCTGACTTTC	CASSYGLSGANVLTF
few	NA	TRBV21-1	TRBJ2-3	TGTGCCAGCAATGGCCGACAGGGCACAGATACGCAGTATTTT	CASNGRQGTDTQYF
NA	NA	TRBV19	TRBJ2-7	TGTGCCAGCCAAAGAGGAGCAGGCCCGACCTACGAGCAGTACTTC	CASQRGAGPTYEQYF
many	NA	TRBV12-3/TRBV12-4	TRBJ2-2	TGTGCCAGCAGTTTAAATACTCGGTCCGGGGGCAAGACCGGGGAGCTGTTTTTT	CASSLNTRSGGKTGELFF
NA	NA	TRBV28	TRBJ2-1	TGTGCCAGCAGTTCCCATAAGTGGCTGTTCTTC	CASSSHKWLFF
NA	TRBD1	TRBV27	TRBJ2-7	TGTGCCAGCAGCGGGACAGGGAGTCTCGAGCAGTACTTC	CASSGTGSLEQYF
few	TRBD2	TRBV5-4	TRBJ2-5	TGTGCCAGCAGCCCGGGACTAGGGCTTGAGACCCAGTACTTC	CASSPGLGLETQYF
NA	TRBD1	TRBV29-1	TRBJ2-5	TGCAGCGCAGTCGTTTATAAAGCCGGGACAGACCAAGAGACCCAGTACTTC	CSAVVYKAGTDQETQYF
many	NA	TRBV29-1	TRBJ1-4	TGCAGCGTTGAAGACAGGGGAAGTGAAAAACTGTTTTTT	CSVEDRGSEKLFF